This T cell receptor (beta chain) was sequenced for a study of blood T cell repertoires in COVID-19 (dated by TCRdb to about 2020). General notes on the study: The collaborator samples originated in the United States, Italy and Spain and spanned the acute and convalescent phases of COVID-19. The prospective study material was composed of cDNA or gDNA derived from T cells, B-cell-depleted T cells, or PBMCs. The dataset comprised deeply sampled blood TCRbeta repertoires from subjects exposed to, actively infected with, or recovered from COVID-19. The repertoires were made available in a free public database intended to serve as a resource for research on the immune response to SARS-CoV-2. The samples were drawn from the first 160 participants of the ongoing ImmuneRACE study and from 950 to 1,500 subjects provided by 6 global collaborators. A de-identified subject ID, COVID-19 status, age in years and sex were almost always included in the sample metadata. Where available, HLA class I and class II types were obtained from metadata supplied by the sample provider rather than from assay-based typing. Beyond this particular receptor, the publication reports: How much clinical and demographic metadata was included differed by source and by participant, and the metadata was provided uncurated.

In the prospective study, participants were roughly 18 to 100 years old, resided in 20 to 30 geographic areas of the United States, and were enrolled through a virtual design. In the prospective study, cohorts were assigned on the basis of participant-reported clinical history obtained from a screening survey and a study questionnaire. Recovered participants in ImmuneRACE Cohort 3 were defined by two consecutive negative NP/OP PCR tests, clearance by a healthcare professional, or resolution of symptoms. In the prospective study, mobile phlebotomists collected whole blood, serum and a nasopharyngeal or oropharyngeal swab from each participant. Prospective study participants could optionally give additional blood draws and questionnaires over a roughly 2-month period. Prospective study blood samples were shipped either frozen or at room temperature before DNA extraction. Sequences SGHTS (CDR1) and YDEGEE (CDR2) are obtained from the germline V gene. V is cut by 4 bases and J by 4 bases, and the space between the germline ends is 8 bases. The CDR3, from cysteine to phenylalanine, totals 13 residues. Just the 39-base CDR3 DNA is kept, in frame starting at base 1.

TCRbeta CDR3 regions were amplified from genomic DNA by means of the immunoSEQ Assay, a bias-controlled multiplex PCR. For the original study's pipeline: The number of nucleated cells in each sample was estimated by amplification of reference gene primers within the assay. Sequence reads were collapsed and filtered to measure the absolute abundance of every unique TCRbeta CDR3 rearrangement. For each sample, productive Simpson clonality was calculated by taking the square root of Simpson's diversity index across productive rearrangements. Sourced from immuneACCESS, this table was stored by TCRdb with only in-frame sequences that have V and J called. A share of the clones is absent; for the studies checked, an unresolved V gene accounts for under half, and the remainder has no known explanation. The V and J calls and the clone size are those of that table, but D and trimming were determined from the DNA. Counted in this sample were hundreds of thousands of clones; 70% to 90% of them appeared once. The ten largest make up 1% of the sample.

Concerning this clone itself: The antigen it binds to is not known. Per-nucleotide qualities are absent, and no much larger clonotype sits a single base away.

The receptor comes from a woman younger than 45 who had recovered from COVID-19. Recombination linked TRBV5-8 to TRBJ1-4, with the D gene uncertain. The sample comprised PBMCs or T cells enriched from blood (not recorded which). This receptor has the CDR3 CASSRTYNEKLFF. The nucleotide sequence reads TGTGCCAGCAGCCGGACTTATAATGAAAAACTGTTTTTT. With the portions outside the CDR3 filled from the reference TRBV5-8 and TRBJ1-4 genes, the complete variable region becomes EAGVTQSPTHLIKTRGQQATLRCSPISGHTSVYWYQQALGLGLQFLLWYDEGEERNRGNFPPRFSGRQFPNYSSELNVNALELEDSALYLCASSRTYNEKLFFGSGTQLSVL.